This TCR beta chain was documented in a study of response to subunit inactivated influenza vaccine. Overall study results and limits: The authors proposed limited new T cell recruitment per seasonal influenza vaccination.

This clonotype appeared many times. Its antigen is not known. Germline assignment: CDR1 SGHRS and CDR2 YFSETQ. This CDR3 spans 15 amino acids. V was shortened by 4 bases and J by 3 bases, with 16 bases between the two germline ends. TCRdb re-called the RT-PCR reads through MiXCR, storing one row per CDR3 protein. The sample carries about 700,000 distinct CDR3 sequences, 15% to 18% recorded once. The chain has TRBV5-1 and TRBJ2-5; D gene unclear. Sequencing was performed on PBMCs from blood, taken approximately 12 days after vaccination. The clonotype comes from a man aged 50 or older who received an inactivated influenza vaccine. CDR3 sequence reads: CASSGAPGQEETQYF. CDR3 bases: TGCGCCAGCAGCGGAGCCCCGGGCCAAGAAGAGACCCAGTACTTC.